A selection of T cell receptor beta chains follows, all from one sample in a study of regulatory T cells in long-lasting Graves disease. Each CDR3 protein gets one entry after TCRdb re-called the multiplex PCR reads with MiXCR. The table has 400,000 to 500,000 distinct CDR3 sequences, about 22% seen once. Source: peripheral blood mononuclear cells (PBMCs), taken when the disease was refractory, from a patient treated with antithyroid drugs. The source is a female donor with Graves disease. CDR3s leave out the opening cysteine and the closing phenylalanine or tryptophan. Not all rows give a size; the values are once, few, many and, for expanded clones, a class.

clone size: many; V gene: TRBV28; CDR3 protein: ASSSYGYT
clone size: many; V gene: TRBV11-3; CDR3 protein: ASSLGRASAGELF
clone size: few; V gene: TRBV13; CDR3 protein: ASSDASGAKNIQY
clone size: many; V gene: TRBV12-3/TRBV12-4; CDR3 protein: ASSLAPDEKLF
clone size: few; V gene: TRBV7-9; CDR3 protein: ASSLGGPTYEQY
clone size: .; V gene: TRBV6-1; CDR3 protein: ASSTRQGMTDTQY
clone size: many; V gene: TRBV30; CDR3 protein: ALGTDEKLF
clone size: many; V gene: TRBV12-3/TRBV12-4; CDR3 protein: ASSLPRGPFYEQY
clone size: .; V gene: TRBV7-8; CDR3 protein: ASSLGGVTDTQY
clone size: .; V gene: TRBV6-1; CDR3 protein: ASRVPGQGATNEKLF
clone size: many; V gene: TRBV6-5; CDR3 protein: ASSYAGTGATAGNTIY
clone size: few; V gene: TRBV5-1; CDR3 protein: ASSTSGGASGYT
clone size: many; V gene: TRBV11-3; CDR3 protein: ASSITGTPQETQY
clone size: many; V gene: TRBV28; CDR3 protein: ASRPLQGGPAIQY
clone size: .; V gene: TRBV5-5; CDR3 protein: ASSASRRNTEAF
clone size: many; V gene: TRBV12-3/TRBV12-4; CDR3 protein: ASSPRSVWHEQY
clone size: many; V gene: TRBV2; CDR3 protein: ASSSTTQAYEQY
clone size: many; V gene: TRBV2; CDR3 protein: ASRDTGTAQPQH
clone size: .; V gene: TRBV28; CDR3 protein: ASSKVGLSTEAF
clone size: .; V gene: TRBV7-6; CDR3 protein: ASSLVGSASYEQY
clone size: .; V gene: TRBV19; CDR3 protein: ASSISSGGLRETQY
clone size: few; V gene: TRBV7-9; CDR3 protein: ASSYIGTGGGQPQH
clone size: many; V gene: TRBV28; CDR3 protein: ASSLLWEGLSYT
clone size: many; V gene: TRBV15; CDR3 protein: ATAGYGTSNTEAF
clone size: .; V gene: TRBV6-1; CDR3 protein: AGRGREWNGYT
clone size: many; V gene: TRBV20-1; CDR3 protein: SAMEVIYSPLH
clone size: few; V gene: TRBV27; CDR3 protein: ASSLVMGGGRTTGELF
clone size: many; V gene: TRBV28; CDR3 protein: ASSPMWGRTYEQY
clone size: .; V gene: TRBV11-2; CDR3 protein: ASSLDPSGGTQY
clone size: .; V gene: TRBV28; CDR3 protein: ASSPPGGIYNEQF
clone size: .; V gene: TRBV19; CDR3 protein: ASSNLRGENYGYT
clone size: .; V gene: TRBV6-8; CDR3 protein: ASSPLDRGRITGELF
clone size: .; V gene: TRBV10-3; CDR3 protein: AISEGYGYEQY
clone size: .; V gene: TRBV6-9; CDR3 protein: ASSYGSGPPY
clone size: many; V gene: TRBV10-3; CDR3 protein: AISDQAFSGRLEQY
clone size: .; V gene: TRBV6-2/TRBV6-3; CDR3 protein: ASSESGRVANIQY
clone size: few; V gene: TRBV7-2; CDR3 protein: ASSQWRAGTGEQY
clone size: .; V gene: TRBV5-5; CDR3 protein: ASSLGQGARRNTEAF
clone size: once; V gene: TRBV13; CDR3 protein: ASSLGPLPAAGEKLF
clone size: .; V gene: TRBV5-6; CDR3 protein: ASRQGANQETQY
clone size: .; V gene: TRBV20-1; CDR3 protein: SARVTSDSYEQY
clone size: many; V gene: TRBV6-1; CDR3 protein: ASRGTGDDPYGYT
clone size: few; V gene: TRBV20-1; CDR3 protein: SAGTVSKAEAF
clone size: .; V gene: TRBV6-2/TRBV6-3; CDR3 protein: ASSPLPRASGTYEQY
clone size: .; V gene: TRBV10-3; CDR3 protein: AIITGTTYNEQF
clone size: .; V gene: TRBV10-3; CDR3 protein: AISSPTQGANEQF